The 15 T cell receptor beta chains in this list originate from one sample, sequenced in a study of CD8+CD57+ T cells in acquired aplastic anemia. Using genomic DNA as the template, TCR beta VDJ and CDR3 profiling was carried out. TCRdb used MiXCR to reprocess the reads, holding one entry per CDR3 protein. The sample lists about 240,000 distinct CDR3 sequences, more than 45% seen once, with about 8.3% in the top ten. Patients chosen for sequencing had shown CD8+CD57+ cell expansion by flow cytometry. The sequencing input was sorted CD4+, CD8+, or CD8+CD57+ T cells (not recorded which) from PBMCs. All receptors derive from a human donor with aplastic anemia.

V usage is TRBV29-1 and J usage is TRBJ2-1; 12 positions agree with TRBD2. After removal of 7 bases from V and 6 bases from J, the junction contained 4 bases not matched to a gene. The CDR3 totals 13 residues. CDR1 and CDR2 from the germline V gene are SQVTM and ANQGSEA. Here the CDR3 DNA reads TGCAGCGAATCTAGCGGGGGGGCCAATGAGCAGTTCTTC. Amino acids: CSESSGGANEQFF.

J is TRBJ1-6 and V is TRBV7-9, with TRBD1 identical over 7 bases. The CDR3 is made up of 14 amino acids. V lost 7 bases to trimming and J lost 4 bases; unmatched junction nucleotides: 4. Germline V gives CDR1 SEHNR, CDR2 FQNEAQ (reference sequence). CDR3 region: CASTRDRYNSPLHF. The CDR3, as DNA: TGTGCCAGCACCCGGGACAGATATAATTCACCCCTCCACTTT.

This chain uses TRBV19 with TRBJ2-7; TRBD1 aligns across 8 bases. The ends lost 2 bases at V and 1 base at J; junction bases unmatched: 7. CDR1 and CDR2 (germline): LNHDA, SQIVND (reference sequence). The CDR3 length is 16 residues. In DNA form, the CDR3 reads TGTGCCAGTAGTATACCCCCTCGGACAGGGTCCTACGAGCAGTACTTC. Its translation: CASSIPPRTGSYEQYF.

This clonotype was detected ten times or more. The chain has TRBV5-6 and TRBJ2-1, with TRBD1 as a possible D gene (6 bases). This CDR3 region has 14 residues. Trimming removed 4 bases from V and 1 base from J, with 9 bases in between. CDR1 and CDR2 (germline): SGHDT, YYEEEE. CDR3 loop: CASSGGQSYNEQFF. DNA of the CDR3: TGTGCCAGCAGCGGCGGACAGTCCTACAATGAGCAGTTCTTC.

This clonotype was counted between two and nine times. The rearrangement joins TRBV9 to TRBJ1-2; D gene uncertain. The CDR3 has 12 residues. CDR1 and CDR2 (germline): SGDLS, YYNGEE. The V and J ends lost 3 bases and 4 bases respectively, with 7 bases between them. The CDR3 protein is CASSGYSYGYTF. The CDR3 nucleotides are TGTGCCAGCAGCGGTTACAGCTATGGCTACACCTTC.

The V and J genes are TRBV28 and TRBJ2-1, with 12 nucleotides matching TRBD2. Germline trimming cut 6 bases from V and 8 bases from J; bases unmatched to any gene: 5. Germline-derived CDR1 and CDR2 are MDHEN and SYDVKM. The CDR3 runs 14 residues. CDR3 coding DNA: TGTGCCAGCAGAGGACTAGCGGGATTCTATGAGCAGTTCTTC. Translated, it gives CASRGLAGFYEQFF.

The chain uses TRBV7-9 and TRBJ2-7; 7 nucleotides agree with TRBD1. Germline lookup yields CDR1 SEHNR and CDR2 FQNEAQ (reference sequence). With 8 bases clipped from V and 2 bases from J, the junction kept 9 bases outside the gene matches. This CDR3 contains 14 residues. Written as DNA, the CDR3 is TGTGCCAGCGTCCCCAGACAGGGCCCCTACGAGCAGTACTTC. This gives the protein CASVPRQGPYEQYF. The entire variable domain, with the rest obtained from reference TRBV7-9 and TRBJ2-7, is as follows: DTGVSQNPRHKITKRGQNVTFRCDPISEHNRLYWYRQTLGQGPEFLTYFQNEAQLEKSRLLSDRFSAERPKGSFSTLEIQRTEQGDSAMYLCASVPRQGPYEQYFGPGTRLTVT.

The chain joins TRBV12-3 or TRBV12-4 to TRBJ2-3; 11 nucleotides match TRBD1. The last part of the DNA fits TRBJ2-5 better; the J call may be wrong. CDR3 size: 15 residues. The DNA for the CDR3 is TGTGCCAGCAGTCCCGGACAGGGGGCAGGAGAGACCCAGTACTTC. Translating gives CASSPGQGAGETQYF.

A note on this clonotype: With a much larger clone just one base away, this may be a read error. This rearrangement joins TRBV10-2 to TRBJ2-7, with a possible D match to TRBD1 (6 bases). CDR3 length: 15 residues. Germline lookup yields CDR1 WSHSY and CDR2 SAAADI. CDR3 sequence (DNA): TGTGCCAGCAGCAATGGGAACAGGGTCTCCTACGAGCAGTACTTC. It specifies CASSNGNRVSYEQYF.

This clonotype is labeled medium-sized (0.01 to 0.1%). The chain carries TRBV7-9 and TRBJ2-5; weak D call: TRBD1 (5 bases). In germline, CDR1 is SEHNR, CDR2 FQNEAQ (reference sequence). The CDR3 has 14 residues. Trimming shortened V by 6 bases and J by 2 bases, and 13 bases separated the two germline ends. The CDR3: CASRPPGSQETQYF. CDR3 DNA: TGTGCCAGCAGGCCCCCAGGGTCGCAAGAGACCCAGTACTTC.

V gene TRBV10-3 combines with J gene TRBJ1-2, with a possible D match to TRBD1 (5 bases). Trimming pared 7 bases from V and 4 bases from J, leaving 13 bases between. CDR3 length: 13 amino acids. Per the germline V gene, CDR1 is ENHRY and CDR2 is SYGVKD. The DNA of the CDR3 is TGTGCCATCATTGGGGGAAGGGGCTATGGCTACACCTTC. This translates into CAIIGGRGYGYTF.

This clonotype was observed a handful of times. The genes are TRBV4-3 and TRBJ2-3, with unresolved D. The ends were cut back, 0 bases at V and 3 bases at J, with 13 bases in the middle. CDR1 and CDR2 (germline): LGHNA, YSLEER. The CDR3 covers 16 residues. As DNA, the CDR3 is TGCGCCAGCAGCCAAGATGCGGTGGGGATTACAGATACGCAGTATTTT. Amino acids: CASSQDAVGITDTQYF.

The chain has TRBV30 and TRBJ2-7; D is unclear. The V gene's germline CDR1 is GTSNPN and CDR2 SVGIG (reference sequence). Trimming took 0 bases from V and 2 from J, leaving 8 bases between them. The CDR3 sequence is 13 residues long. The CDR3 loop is CAWSVSMAYEQYF. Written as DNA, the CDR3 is TGTGCCTGGAGTGTCAGTATGGCCTACGAGCAGTACTTC.

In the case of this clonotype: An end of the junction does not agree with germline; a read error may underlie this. In DNA, the CDR3 is TGTGCCAGCAGCTTGGCCGGGGTTAGCAATCAGCTCCAGCATTTT. Translation: CASSLAGVSNQLQHF. This rearrangement joins TRBV5-5 to TRBJ1-5; unclear D gene. The CDR3 contains 15 residues. Germline V CDR1 and CDR2: SGHKS, YYEKEE (reference sequence).

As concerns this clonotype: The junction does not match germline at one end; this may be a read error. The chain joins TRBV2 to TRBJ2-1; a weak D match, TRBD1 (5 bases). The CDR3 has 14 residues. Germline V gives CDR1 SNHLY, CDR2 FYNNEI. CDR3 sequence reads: CASRVAWGDDEQFF. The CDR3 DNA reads TGTGCCAGCAGGGTGGCGTGGGGCGACGATGAGCAGTTCTTT.